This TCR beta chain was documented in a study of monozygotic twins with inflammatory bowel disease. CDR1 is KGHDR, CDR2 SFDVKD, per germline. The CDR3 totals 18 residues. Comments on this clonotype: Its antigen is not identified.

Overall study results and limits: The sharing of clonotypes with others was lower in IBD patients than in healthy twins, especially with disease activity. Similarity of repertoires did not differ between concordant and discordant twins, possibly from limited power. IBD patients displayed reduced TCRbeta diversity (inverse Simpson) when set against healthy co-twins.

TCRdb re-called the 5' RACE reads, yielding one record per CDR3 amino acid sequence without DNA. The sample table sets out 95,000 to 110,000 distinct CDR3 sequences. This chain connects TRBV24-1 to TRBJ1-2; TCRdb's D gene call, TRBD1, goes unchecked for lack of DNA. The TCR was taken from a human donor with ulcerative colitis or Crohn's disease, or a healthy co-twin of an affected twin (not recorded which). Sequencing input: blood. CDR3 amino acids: CATSEGGQGPRRRYGYTF.